This T cell receptor (beta chain) appears in the sequencing data of a study of blood T cell repertoires in COVID-19 (dated by TCRdb to the early 2020s). Study-wide context: The collaborator samples originated in the United States, Italy and Spain and spanned the acute and convalescent phases of COVID-19. The material from the prospective study consisted of cDNA or gDNA derived from T cells, B-cell-depleted T cells, or PBMCs. Subjects who had been exposed to COVID-19, were actively infected with it, or had recovered from it provided the deeply sampled blood TCRbeta repertoires that made up the dataset. HLA class I and class II types, where available, came from metadata supplied by the sample provider rather than from assay-based typing. A freely available public database, intended as a resource for researchers studying the immune response to SARS-CoV-2, is where the repertoires were released. A de-identified subject ID, COVID-19 status, age in years and sex were almost always included in the sample metadata. The samples were drawn from the first 160 participants of the ongoing ImmuneRACE study and from about 1,200 subjects provided by 6 global collaborators.

The research as a whole found: The amount of clinical and demographic metadata varied by source and participant and was provided uncurated.

TCRbeta CDR3 regions were amplified from genomic DNA by means of the immunoSEQ Assay, a bias-controlled multiplex PCR. In the source study's methods: Nucleated cell counts per sample were estimated from amplification of reference gene primers within the assay. To quantify the absolute abundance of each unique TCRbeta CDR3 rearrangement, sequence reads were collapsed and filtered. Productive Simpson clonality was computed per sample as the square root of Simpson's diversity index over productive rearrangements. The table comes from immuneACCESS by way of TCRdb, which keeps in-frame sequences with V and J called. Part of the clones is missing from these tables; in studies checked, under half for an unresolved V gene and the rest for unknown reasons. That table supplies the V and J calls and clone size; D and trimming were determined from the DNA. Recorded for this sample are 200,000 to 250,000 clones; 70% to 90% of them occurred a single time. About 3.8% of the sample belongs to the ten largest clones.

Participants in the prospective study were aged roughly 18 to 95 years, lived in about two dozen United States geographic areas, and enrolled through a virtual design. In the prospective study, cohorts were assigned on the basis of participant-reported clinical history obtained from a screening survey and a study questionnaire. Each participant in the prospective study had whole blood, serum and a nasopharyngeal or oropharyngeal swab collected by mobile phlebotomists. Additional blood draws and questionnaires over an approximately 2-month period could optionally be provided by prospective study participants. Before DNA extraction, prospective study blood samples were shipped either frozen or at room temperature. Comment on this clone: The target of this receptor is not known. Base-call qualities are not available, and no considerably larger clone is one nucleotide away.

At the junction V is shortened by 6 bases and J by 5 bases, with 21 bases in between. CDR1 and CDR2, looked up from the germline V gene, are KGHSH and LQKENI. The CDR3, cysteine through phenylalanine, is 16 amino acids long. Only CDR3 DNA remains: 48 bases, in frame from the first base. The TCR sequence derives from a middle-aged woman with acute COVID-19. The sequenced sample consisted of PBMCs or T cells enriched from blood (not recorded which). This chain joins TRBV18 to TRBJ2-3; no confident D gene assignment can be made. CDR3 loop: CASSLDFLSVIDTQYF. The sequenced DNA is TGTGCCAGCTCCCTCGACTTCTTGTCGGTGATAGATACGCAGTATTTT.